These T cell receptor beta chains were read from a single sample in a study of Ad26.COV2.S vaccination and SARS-CoV-2 variants. The method was immunoSEQ multiplex PCR; TCRdb's version includes in-frame clones alone and lacks a portion of them. The sample has some 460,000 clones, about 89% seen once; the top ten hold 1.5% to 2%. The starting material was peripheral blood, obtained in a trial of Ad26.COV2.S vaccine versus placebo. Receptors were obtained from a person between 18 and 60 years old who received the Ad26.COV2.S COVID-19 vaccine or a placebo. Each CDR3 is given with its conserved first and last residue. A D gene is named only where the DNA matches it firmly. The size field is filled for only some rows; it gives once, few, many or a size class.

clone_size d_call j_call v_call cdr3_nt cdr3_aa
. . TRBJ1-1 TRBV18 TGTGCCAGCTCACTAACAGGGCGCGACACTGAAGCTTTCTTT CASSLTGRDTEAFF
. TRBD2 TRBJ2-7 TRBV5-4 TGTGCCAGCAGCTTGTTGGTAGCGGGAGGGGTAAATCCCTACGAGCAGTACTTC CASSLLVAGGVNPYEQYF
once TRBD1 TRBJ2-7 TRBV10-3 TGTGCCATCAGTCAATCACAGGGGGCAGCCTACGAGCAGTACTTC CAISQSQGAAYEQYF
. . TRBJ1-2 TRBV2 TGTGCCAGCAGTGGGGGGGGATTAGCTAACTATGGCTACACCTTC CASSGGGLANYGYTF
. . TRBJ2-1 TRBV4-1 TGCGCCAGCAGCCAAGGGGTCGGGGGCTCGCGAAATGAGCAGTTCTTC CASSQGVGGSRNEQFF
once . TRBJ1-1 TRBV29-1 TGCAGCGTCGTTAGTGTGAACACTGAAGCTTTCTTT CSVVSVNTEAFF
. TRBD2 TRBJ2-1 TRBV5-8 TGTGCCAACAGCTTGTCGGTAGGAGCGGGAGAAGAGCAGTTCTTC CANSLSVGAGEEQFF
. . TRBJ1-2 TRBV5-5 TGTGCCAGCAGCTTGGCTTTGTCAGTACGGACTCGTGGCTACACCTTC CASSLALSVRTRGYTF
once . TRBJ1-4 TRBV7-9 TGTGCCAGCAGCTTTACGGACATCTCAACTAATGAAAAACTGTTTTTT CASSFTDISTNEKLFF
. . TRBJ2-5 TRBV7-8 TGTGCCAGTACCCTGGGAGGTTTCGAGACCCAGTACTTC CASTLGGFETQYF
. . TRBJ2-2 TRBV5-6 TGTGCCAGCCCACGGGGCCGCCGTCGGGACACCGGGGAGCTGTTTTTT CASPRGRRRDTGELFF
. . TRBJ2-2 TRBV18 TGTGCCAGCTCACCAGCCCGGTCGAACACCGGGGAGCTGTTTTTT CASSPARSNTGELFF
. . TRBJ1-1 TRBV2 TGTGCCAGCACCAGGACATCCCTTCGGACTGAAGCTTTCTTT CASTRTSLRTEAFF
once . TRBJ1-2 TRBV28 TGTGCCAGCAGTATGACACCGGGACGGGACTATGGCTACACCTTC CASSMTPGRDYGYTF
. . TRBJ2-7 TRBV15 TGTGCCACCAGCAGAGAAGGGGGAGCCTACGAGCAGTACTTC CATSREGGAYEQYF
. . TRBJ2-7 TRBV6-5 TGTGCCAGCAGTTACTGGGACCGCTCGGAGCAGTACTTC CASSYWDRSEQYF
. TRBD1 TRBJ1-5 TRBV19 TGTGCCAGTAGTATAGGCCGGGACAGGGGGGTCAATCAGCCCCAGCATTTT CASSIGRDRGVNQPQHF
once TRBD2 TRBJ2-7 TRBV2 TGTGCCAGCAGTGTACTAGCGGCCTCCTACGAGCAGTACTTC CASSVLAASYEQYF
. TRBD1 TRBJ2-7 TRBV30 TGTGCCTGGAGTCAGACAGGGCCCCCCTACGAGCAGTACTTC CAWSQTGPPYEQYF
. TRBD2 TRBJ2-1 TRBV20-1 TGCAGTGCTAGTGGTCTAGCGGGAGAGTACTCCTACAATGAGCAGTTCTTC CSASGLAGEYSYNEQFF
. TRBD2 TRBJ2-3 TRBV9 TGTGCCAGCAGCGTAGGCGGGGGGGCTAGCACAGATACGCAGTATTTT CASSVGGGASTDTQYF
. . TRBJ1-2 TRBV12-3/TRBV12-4 TGTGCCAGCAGCTTTGACCCTAACTATGGCTACACCTTC CASSFDPNYGYTF
. . TRBJ2-1 TRBV3-1/TRBV3-2 TGTGCCAGCAGCCATGCGCACAATGAGCAGTTCTTC CASSHAHNEQFF
. . TRBJ2-7 TRBV7-9 TGTGCCAGCAGCTTAGCGCAGAACCACCCCACCTCCTACGAGCAGTACTTC CASSLAQNHPTSYEQYF
once . TRBJ2-1 TRBV29-1 TGCAGCGTTACCCTGACAGTGGCCAATGAGCAGTTCTTC CSVTLTVANEQFF
. TRBD1 TRBJ1-1 TRBV7-9 TGTGCCAGCAGCTTGACAGGGGTGAACACTGAAGCTTTCTTT CASSLTGVNTEAFF
once . TRBJ1-5 TRBV19 TGTGCCAGTAGTATTATCCCCGGCCTTGGGACATGGAGGGATCAGCCCCAGCATTTT CASSIIPGLGTWRDQPQHF
. TRBD1 TRBJ1-4 TRBV19 TGTGCCAGTAGTCTAACAGGGGCCACTGAAAAACTGTTTTTT CASSLTGATEKLFF
. . TRBJ2-5 TRBV5-1 TGCGCCAGCAGCTTGGTGTGGGGGGAAACGGAGACCCAGTACTTC CASSLVWGETETQYF
. . TRBJ2-7 TRBV18 TGTGCCAGCTCACCCGATAGGCAATATTCCTACGAGCAGTACTTC CASSPDRQYSYEQYF
. TRBD2 TRBJ2-1 TRBV5-4 TGTGCCAGCAGCTTGAAGGGACTAGGGGAATTACCTCCCTCCTACAATGAGCAGTTCTTC CASSLKGLGELPPSYNEQFF
once . TRBJ1-5 TRBV24-1 TGTGCCACCAGTGAGGGGGGCAATCAGCCCCAGCATTTT CATSEGGNQPQHF
. . TRBJ2-6 TRBV5-1 TGCGCCAGCAGCTACAACGTTGGGGGCTCTGGGGCCAACGTCCTGACTTTC CASSYNVGGSGANVLTF
. TRBD2 TRBJ2-1 TRBV7-2 TGTGCCAGCAGCCGCCCCGGGACTAGCGGGTACGCTGAGCAGTTCTTC CASSRPGTSGYAEQFF
. . TRBJ1-2 TRBV4-3 TGCGCCAGCAGCCAAGAATTCATGGGTGACAGTGCAACCTATGGCTACACCTTC CASSQEFMGDSATYGYTF
. . TRBJ2-3 TRBV27 TGTGCCAGCAGTCAACGGGGGGACAGCCTCACAGATACGCAGTATTTT CASSQRGDSLTDTQYF
. . TRBJ2-1 TRBV4-1 TGCGCCAGCAGCCATTCAGTCGACGAAGGGGGGGCGACGAAGCAGTTCTTC CASSHSVDEGGATKQFF